The rows below give T cell receptor beta chains drawn from one sample of a study of T cell responses to AZD1222 COVID-19 vaccine. Repertoires were generated with immunoSEQ multiplex PCR, while TCRdb's copy carries only in-frame clones and drops some. The sample has 120,000 or so clones; more than 85% are singletons. Sequencing was performed on peripheral blood, taken on day 0 of AZD1222 vaccination. These receptors were taken from an adult in good health. The CDR3 runs from the conserved cysteine through the conserved F or W.

v_gene	j_gene	CDR3aa
TRBV7-8	TRBJ1-4	CASSSLEQGRFEKLFF
TRBV5-4	TRBJ1-1	CASSPRTVNTEAFF
TRBV6-1	TRBJ2-7	CASSEAEAGSYEQYF
TRBV11-2	TRBJ2-3	CASSTLRGGRGADTQYF
TRBV5-5	TRBJ1-2	CASSLDRAAYGYTF
TRBV2	TRBJ1-2	CASSAGGANYGYTF
TRBV6-5	TRBJ1-2	CASRRPTGDRGYTF
TRBV9	TRBJ2-7	CASSVGAGNYEQYF
TRBV5-5	TRBJ2-7	CASSPSSGLAVYEQYF
TRBV6-5	TRBJ2-7	CASSRTSGGYEQYF
TRBV4-1	TRBJ2-7	CASSQGQGSYEQYF
TRBV6-5	TRBJ1-4	CATARATNEKLFF
TRBV7-3	TRBJ1-1	CASSSTGVTEAFF
TRBV15	TRBJ2-5	CATSRDGSGGPQETQYF
TRBV6-5	TRBJ1-1	CASSSGFWGTEAFF
TRBV9	TRBJ2-5	CASSEPSAPQETQYF
TRBV5-5	TRBJ1-2	CASSLGSVYGYTF
TRBV5-5	TRBJ1-2	CASSLRQGASYGYTF
TRBV12-2	TRBJ2-1	CASRLVGGGPYNEQFF
TRBV2	TRBJ1-2	CASSEGGPGGPYTF
TRBV5-4	TRBJ2-7	CASSLVNEQYF
TRBV5-4	TRBJ2-3	CASSSPSESRGTDTQYF
TRBV19	TRBJ1-4	CASAGQGRRNREKLFF
TRBV19	TRBJ1-2	CASRSLGDSYGYTF
TRBV27	TRBJ2-7	CASRSSTTGTYEQYF
TRBV2	TRBJ1-5	CASGGGLNQPQHF
TRBV29-1	TRBJ2-1	CSVQRRDIQNEQFF
TRBV11-2	TRBJ2-5	CASSLVRGETQYF
TRBV19	TRBJ2-1	CASSTLTDNEQFF
TRBV18	TRBJ1-5	CASSPTGAQPQHF
TRBV27	TRBJ1-3	CASSPFAPRVSYSGNTIYF
TRBV7-9	TRBJ2-5	CASTAGLAEQETQYF
TRBV6-6	TRBJ1-3	CASDSLSGNTIYF
TRBV7-2	TRBJ2-7	CASSSPYEQYF
TRBV5-1	TRBJ1-1	CASSPGQPNTEAFF
TRBV7-8	TRBJ2-2	CASKTPGLALNTGELFF
TRBV4-1	TRBJ2-1	CASSQTSGGLGSYNEQFF
TRBV7-8	TRBJ2-1	CASSQRQITDNEQFF
TRBV19	TRBJ1-1	CASMGQGFLEAFF
TRBV19	TRBJ2-7	CASSPRTGEYEQYF
TRBV12-3/TRBV12-4	TRBJ2-5	CASSPQRRETQYF
TRBV3-1/TRBV3-2	TRBJ2-7	CASSQDEVVAGEQYF
TRBV5-1	TRBJ2-7	CASSLGAQYEQYF
TRBV7-9	TRBJ2-5	CASSRGEGAHFRETQYF
TRBV5-6	TRBJ1-1	CASSSKQGIEAFF
TRBV27	TRBJ1-2	CAIEKGGERYYGYTF
TRBV19	TRBJ1-1	CASSYSGTGISEAFF
TRBV7-3	TRBJ1-1	CASSPHPRGNTEAFF
TRBV5-4	TRBJ2-1	CASSFKRTGEDEQFF
TRBV6-5	TRBJ2-2	CASAPRWSRAGELFF
TRBV11-3	TRBJ2-7	CASSNLYEQYF
TRBV19	TRBJ2-7	CASSILTGGGSYEQYF
TRBV2	TRBJ2-7	CASSDGGQAYEQYF
TRBV19	TRBJ2-7	CASSWTGGAYEQYF